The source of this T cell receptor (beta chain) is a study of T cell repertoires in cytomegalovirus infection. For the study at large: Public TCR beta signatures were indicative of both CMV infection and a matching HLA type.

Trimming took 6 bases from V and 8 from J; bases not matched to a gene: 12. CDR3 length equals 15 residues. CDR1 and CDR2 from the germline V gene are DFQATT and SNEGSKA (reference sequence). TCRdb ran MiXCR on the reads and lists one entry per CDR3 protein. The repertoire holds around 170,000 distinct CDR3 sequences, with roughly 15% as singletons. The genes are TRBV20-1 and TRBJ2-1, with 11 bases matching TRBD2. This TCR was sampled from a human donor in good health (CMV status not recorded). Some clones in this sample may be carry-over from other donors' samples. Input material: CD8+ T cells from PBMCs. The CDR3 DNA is TGCAGTGCCGTCGATACTAGCGGGGGTATATATGAGCAGTTCTTC. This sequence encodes CSAVDTSGGIYEQFF.